The subject of this entry is one T cell receptor (beta chain). TCRdb's copy holds only in-frame clones and misses some; the assay was immunoSEQ multiplex PCR. The table has about 92,000 clones, around half seen once. The data were taken from a study of shared clonotypes between healthy human individuals. Sequencing was performed on PBMCs. This clonotype originated in a middle-aged woman in good health. Some clones in this sample may be carry-over from other donors' samples.

In nucleotides, the CDR3 is TGTGCCTGGATTTGGGGGGTGGGAGCTTTCTTT. Residues: CAWIWGVGAFF. The chain uses TRBV30 and TRBJ1-1; a weak D match, TRBD1 (5 bases). CDR3 length equals 11 residues. CDR1 and CDR2 (germline): GTSNPN, SVGIG (reference sequence). Trimming removed 4 bases from V and 10 bases from J, with 13 bases in between.